These T cell receptor beta chains were read from a single sample in a study of blood T cell repertoires in COVID-19. The data were produced by immunoSEQ multiplex PCR, yet TCRdb's version contains in-frame clones alone and is incomplete. The table lists 300,000 to 450,000 clones, about 90% of them singletons, with more than 0.8% in the top ten. The sequenced sample consisted of PBMCs or T cells enriched from blood (not recorded which). The receptors originated from a woman in her twenties or thirties who had recovered from COVID-19. The CDR3 runs from the conserved cysteine through the conserved F or W. Fields, in order: V gene, J gene, CDR3 protein.

v_call: TRBV2
j_call: TRBJ1-2
cdr3_aa: CASRNRGPYGYTF

v_call: TRBV2
j_call: TRBJ1-3
cdr3_aa: CASTLDRGSGNTIYF

v_call: TRBV30
j_call: TRBJ1-1
cdr3_aa: CAWSTGGQTEAFF

v_call: TRBV7-9
j_call: TRBJ2-7
cdr3_aa: CASSLAGGLPYEQYF

v_call: TRBV19
j_call: TRBJ2-4
cdr3_aa: CASSPSQGNIQYF

v_call: TRBV27
j_call: TRBJ1-2
cdr3_aa: CASSSLGYGYTF

v_call: TRBV21-1
j_call: TRBJ2-1
cdr3_aa: CASSKKAGLVLNEQFF

v_call: TRBV29-1
j_call: TRBJ1-3
cdr3_aa: CSVEDFTGWYGNTIYF

v_call: TRBV6-5
j_call: TRBJ2-5
cdr3_aa: CASSPAGGQETQYF

v_call: TRBV14
j_call: TRBJ2-3
cdr3_aa: CASSQDIGRGDTQYF

v_call: TRBV3-1/TRBV3-2
j_call: TRBJ1-2
cdr3_aa: CASSPGQVPSYGYTF

v_call: TRBV10-2
j_call: TRBJ2-7
cdr3_aa: CASSGGQGIGYEQYF

v_call: TRBV5-1
j_call: TRBJ2-3
cdr3_aa: CASSLTGSGDTQYF

v_call: TRBV19
j_call: TRBJ2-7
cdr3_aa: CASSRGTGYEQYF

v_call: TRBV5-6
j_call: TRBJ1-1
cdr3_aa: CASSFGHVEAFF

v_call: TRBV28
j_call: TRBJ2-2
cdr3_aa: CASSFTPGQGLNTGELFF

v_call: TRBV3-1/TRBV3-2
j_call: TRBJ2-1
cdr3_aa: CASSHFQDYNEQFF

v_call: TRBV30
j_call: TRBJ1-6
cdr3_aa: CAWSKQGYNSPLHF

v_call: TRBV21-1
j_call: TRBJ1-1
cdr3_aa: CASSKARQLNTEAFF

v_call: TRBV29-1
j_call: TRBJ1-2
cdr3_aa: CSVGQGSGGGYTF

v_call: TRBV28
j_call: TRBJ1-4
cdr3_aa: CASSLRTGGNEKLFF

v_call: TRBV4-3
j_call: TRBJ2-1
cdr3_aa: CASSQDTAALYNEQFF

v_call: TRBV5-6
j_call: TRBJ1-2
cdr3_aa: CASSLGRGAALASWGYTF

v_call: TRBV6-6
j_call: TRBJ1-6
cdr3_aa: CASSPGQGQSPLHF

v_call: TRBV27
j_call: TRBJ1-5
cdr3_aa: CASSPGGRGNQPQHF

v_call: TRBV3-1/TRBV3-2
j_call: TRBJ2-5
cdr3_aa: CASSRLAGGRETQYF

v_call: TRBV7-8
j_call: TRBJ1-2
cdr3_aa: CASSLGTGIDGYTF

v_call: TRBV19
j_call: TRBJ1-5
cdr3_aa: CASSMVFSIDRLSNQPQHF

v_call: TRBV11-2
j_call: TRBJ2-3
cdr3_aa: CASSPGISTDTQYF

v_call: TRBV9
j_call: TRBJ1-4
cdr3_aa: CASSVGREGLNEKLFF

v_call: TRBV29-1
j_call: TRBJ2-2
cdr3_aa: CSVGRGQNTGELFF

v_call: TRBV27
j_call: TRBJ1-5
cdr3_aa: CASSYRGDNSNQPQHF

v_call: TRBV2
j_call: TRBJ2-7
cdr3_aa: CASTEDRSYEQYF

v_call: TRBV5-1
j_call: TRBJ2-5
cdr3_aa: CASSLAQADETQYF

v_call: TRBV2
j_call: TRBJ1-6
cdr3_aa: CASSEVEGWNSPLHF

v_call: TRBV7-2
j_call: TRBJ1-2
cdr3_aa: CASSLAPGNYGYTF

v_call: TRBV19
j_call: TRBJ1-2
cdr3_aa: CASSIGTPYGYTF

v_call: TRBV6-5
j_call: TRBJ2-1
cdr3_aa: CASSSPGQANNEQFF

v_call: TRBV5-5
j_call: TRBJ1-5
cdr3_aa: CASSLGPNSLNQPQHF

v_call: TRBV11-2
j_call: TRBJ1-3
cdr3_aa: CASSLAGSSGNTIYF